The clone carrying this T cell receptor (beta chain) was seen only a few times. This entry belongs to a study of T cells in Graves' hyperthyroidism and ophthalmopathy. On the study more broadly: Specimen type is peripheral blood, collected at initial diagnosis prior to any treatment.

Germline CDR1 MNHEY, CDR2 SVGAGI. The CDR3 covers 14 residues. Trimming took 0 bases from V and 2 from J, leaving 8 bases between them. RNA transcripts yielded amplified TCR beta CDR3 regions. TCR CDR3 underwent first-round RT-PCR with the HTBI primer set. Each CDR3 protein gets one entry after TCRdb re-called the multiplex PCR reads with MiXCR. This table has about 680,000 distinct CDR3 sequences, about 35% appearing once. The chain uses TRBV6-5 and TRBJ2-7; the D gene is possibly TRBD2 (5 bases). This receptor was identified in a woman aged 35 to 49 with Graves' hyperthyroidism. The sample was blood. CDR3: CASSYSRGTYEQYF. For the CDR3, the DNA is TGTGCCAGCAGTTACTCCCGGGGAACCTACGAGCAGTACTTC.